Presented here are 32 T cell receptor beta chains from one specimen sequenced in a study of identical twins. TCRdb re-derived calls from the 5' RACE reads in MiXCR, one entry per CDR3 protein. Of about 900,000 distinct CDR3 sequences in the sample, approximately 13% are singletons; the top ten hold about 1.6%. The same data also went into a second study, on yellow fever vaccine responses in identical twins.

Source material: PBMCs. The source of these receptors is a woman aged 18-35 years in good health.

This sequence joins TRBV24-1 and TRBJ2-2, with D perhaps matching TRBD2 (5 bases). V lost 2 bases and J 8 bases, leaving 11 bases between the germline ends. This CDR3 contains 14 residues. Germline CDR1 and CDR2: KGHDR and SFDVKD. CDR3 residues: CATSDSTVAGELFF. In DNA, the CDR3 is TGTGCCACCAGTGATTCAACAGTAGCGGGGGAGCTGTTTTTT.

The CDR3 sequence: CASSLERVGTDTQYF. CDR3 in DNA: TGTGCCAGCAGCTTAGAACGGGTTGGGACAGATACGCAGTATTTT. The V and J genes are TRBV11-2 and TRBJ2-3; unclear D gene. The germline CDR1 and CDR2 sequences are SGHAT and FQNNGV. V shed 0 bases and J shed 3 bases, with 10 bases lying between them. This CDR3 is 15 amino acids long.

This clonotype has a count of ten or more. The chain uses TRBV5-1 and TRBJ2-7; D is perhaps TRBD2 (6 bases). The CDR3 contains 14 residues. Deletions cut 3 bases from V and 6 bases from J, with 16 bases between. In germline, CDR1 is SGHRS, CDR2 YFSETQ. CDR3 loop: CASSWGTRVGEQYF. The CDR3 DNA reads TGCGCCAGCAGCTGGGGGACTCGGGTTGGCGAGCAGTACTTC.

The chain recombines TRBV19 with TRBJ1-1; 7 nucleotides match TRBD1. The V and J ends lost 4 bases and 8 bases, in that order; junction bases with no gene match: 4. This CDR3 comprises 12 residues. Germline assignment: CDR1 LNHDA and CDR2 SQIVND (reference sequence). The CDR3 is CASSRTDREAFF. CDR3 coding DNA: TGTGCCAGTAGTAGAACGGACAGGGAAGCTTTCTTT.

Ten or more counts support this clonotype. This chain links TRBV3-1 with TRBJ2-7; D is unclear. The CDR3 totals 13 residues. Germline CDR1 LGHDT, CDR2 YNNKEL (reference sequence). V was clipped by 4 bases and J by 7 bases, with 14 bases between them. CDR3 sequence reads: CASSLDKKEEQYF. CDR3 sequence (DNA): TGTGCCAGCAGCCTTGACAAAAAAGAGGAGCAGTACTTC.

This clonotype was counted between two and nine times. The rearrangement joins TRBV5-1 to TRBJ2-1; no reliable D call. The V end lost 2 bases, the J end lost 0 bases, and 9 bases lay between the germline ends. The CDR3 covers 15 residues. Germline assignment: CDR1 SGHRS and CDR2 YFSETQ. The CDR3 DNA reads as TGCGCCAGCAGCTTATTGGCTAACTCCTACAATGAGCAGTTCTTC. Translation: CASSLLANSYNEQFF.

V usage is TRBV14 and J usage is TRBJ2-7; 7 bases agree with TRBD1. Losses at the gene ends were 4 bases for V and 2 bases for J; bases not matched to a gene: 11. The CDR3 extends over 16 amino acids. CDR1 and CDR2 (germline): SGHDN, FVKESK. The CDR3 reads CASSRPLGQEPYEQYF. The CDR3 DNA is TGTGCCAGCAGCCGACCCCTAGGACAGGAGCCCTACGAGCAGTACTTC.

This clonotype has just a few counts. Relative to the germline gene, one junction end is altered; a read error may explain this. The chain joins TRBV9 to TRBJ2-2; 7 bases map to TRBD2. Germline V gene lookup returns CDR1 SGDLS and CDR2 YYNGEE. There are 16 residues in the CDR3. The CDR3 spells CASSVGGSSNTVELFF. CDR3 nucleotides: TGTGCCAGCAGCGTAGGCGGGAGCTCGAACACCGTGGAGCTGTTTTTT. The full variable domain, rest sourced from reference TRBV9 and TRBJ2-2, is DSGVTQTPKHLITATGQRVTLRCSPRSGDLSVYWYQQSLDQGLQFLIQYYNGEERAKGNILERFSAQQFPDLHSELNLSSLELGDSALYFCASSVGGSSNTVELFFGEGSRLTVL.

The genes are TRBV5-1 and TRBJ2-1; D call uncertain. The CDR3 loop spans 14 amino acids. V lost 0 bases, J lost 5 bases, and 9 bases lay in between. Per germline, CDR1 SGHRS and CDR2 YFSETQ. Here the CDR3 reads CASSLAPINNEQFF. The CDR3 DNA reads TGCGCCAGCAGCTTGGCCCCTATTAACAATGAGCAGTTCTTC.

This clonotype has more than one count but fewer than ten. The V and J genes are TRBV27 and TRBJ2-5; unclear D gene. The CDR3 is 11 amino acids. CDR1 is MNHEY, CDR2 SMNVEV, per germline (reference sequence). Trimming took off 5 bases at V and 9 bases at J, with 10 bases between the two ends. Here the CDR3 reads CASSVGKAQYF. The CDR3 DNA sequence: TGTGCCAGCAGTGTCGGTAAGGCCCAGTACTTC.

This clonotype was detected a few times. The rearrangement uses TRBV5-6 and TRBJ2-3, with D possibly being TRBD1 (5 bases). The germline V gene has CDR1 SGHDT and CDR2 YYEEEE. The V end was cut by 4 bases, the J end by 5 bases, with 11 bases between. CDR3 length: 13 residues. The CDR3 sequence: CASSRRQKDTQYF. For the CDR3, the DNA is TGTGCCAGCAGCAGGCGACAGAAAGATACGCAGTATTTT. The whole variable domain, filled in from reference TRBV5-6 and TRBJ2-3, reads DAGVTQSPTHLIKTRGQQVTLRCSPKSGHDTVSWYQQALGQGPQFIFQYYEEEERQRGNFPDRFSGHQFPNYSSELNVNALLLGDSALYLCASSRRQKDTQYFGPGTRLTVL.

This chain links TRBV27 with TRBJ2-2; TRBD1 or TRBD2 may be the D gene (5 bases each). CDR1 is MNHEY, CDR2 SMNVEV, per germline (reference sequence). The CDR3 sequence is 16 residues long. V lost 3 bases and J lost 6, with 17 bases in between. In DNA, the CDR3 is TGTGCCAGCAGTTTCCGGGGACCTTCTCCAGCCGGGGAGCTGTTTTTT. It yields the protein CASSFRGPSPAGELFF.

This clonotype has a handful of counts. The CDR3 spells CASSFGGGEVDEQFF. The CDR3 nucleotides read TGCGCCAGCAGCTTTGGTGGGGGTGAAGTAGATGAGCAGTTCTTC. The chain carries TRBV5-1 and TRBJ2-1, with D perhaps given as TRBD1 or TRBD2 (5 bases each). V dropped 2 bases and J dropped 8 bases, with 17 bases sitting between them. Germline-derived CDR1 and CDR2 are SGHRS and YFSETQ. The CDR3 has 15 amino acids.

This clonotype has a handful of counts. The V gene is TRBV11-2, the J gene TRBJ2-7; 8 positions match TRBD1. The CDR3 has 14 amino acids. The junction had 1 base not matched to a gene; V was cut back by 3 bases and J by 0 bases. The germline V gene has CDR1 SGHAT and CDR2 FQNNGV. The CDR3 is CASSFGQGSYEQYV. DNA of the CDR3: TGTGCCAGCAGCTTTGGACAGGGCTCCTACGAGCAGTACGTC.

The sample holds a few counts of this clonotype. The CDR3 nucleotides are TGCAGTGCTAGAGCTTTCGGGGCCAGTTCCCGCCCAGATACGCAGTATTTT. It codes for CSARAFGASSRPDTQYF. This chain joins TRBV20-1 and TRBJ2-3; the D call may be TRBD1 or TRBD2 (5 bases each). The CDR3 runs to 17 residues. The germline CDR1 and CDR2 sequences are DFQATT and SNEGSKA (reference sequence). Trimming stripped 1 base from V and 4 bases from J, with 21 bases between.

This clonotype has only a few counts. This chain links TRBV7-6 with TRBJ2-1, with 11 positions matching TRBD1. Germline CDR1 SGHVS, CDR2 FNYEAQ. This CDR3 has 15 residues. After removal of 5 bases from V and 7 bases from J, the junction contained 7 bases not matched to a gene. CDR3 in DNA: TGTGCCAGCAGCCGGGACAGGGGGAAAAGAAATGAGCAGTTCTTC. Translating gives CASSRDRGKRNEQFF.

This clonotype has more than one count but fewer than ten. The chain uses TRBV20-1 and TRBJ2-4; D is perhaps TRBD2 (5 bases). Per the germline V gene, CDR1 is DFQATT and CDR2 is SNEGSKA (reference sequence). CDR3 length equals 14 residues. Trimming left V 1 base short and J 7 bases short, with 14 bases between. CDR3 protein: CSARGGLANNIQYF. CDR3 DNA sequence: TGCAGTGCTAGAGGAGGGCTCGCGAATAACATTCAGTACTTC.

This clonotype showed up just a few times. The chain couples TRBV7-9 to TRBJ2-3; tentative D call: TRBD1 (5 bases). CDR3 size: 14 residues. V lost 1 base and J 6 bases, leaving 11 bases between the germline ends. Per the germline V gene, CDR1 is SEHNR and CDR2 is FQNEAQ (reference sequence). CDR3 sequence (DNA): TGTGCCAGCAGCTTAGTAGACAGCGCGGATACGCAGTATTTT. Its translation is CASSLVDSADTQYF. The full variable domain, rest sourced from reference TRBV7-9 and TRBJ2-3, is DTGVSQNPRHKITKRGQNVTFRCDPISEHNRLYWYRQTLGQGPEFLTYFQNEAQLEKSRLLSDRFSAERPKGSFSTLEIQRTEQGDSAMYLCASSLVDSADTQYFGPGTRLTVL.

In its sample, this clonotype was seen many times. The chain combines TRBV7-9 with TRBJ1-1; tentatively, D is TRBD1 (5 bases). Germline V gene lookup returns CDR1 SEHNR and CDR2 FQNEAQ (reference sequence). The V end was cut by 2 bases, the J end by 0 bases, with 13 bases between. The CDR3 sequence is 16 residues long. The CDR3 protein is CASSLTGGKLNTEAFF. The CDR3 DNA sequence: TGTGCCAGCAGCTTAACGGGGGGGAAATTGAACACTGAAGCTTTCTTT.

This clonotype has ten or more counts. The gene calls are TRBV20-1 and TRBJ2-2; TRBD2 matches 10 bases. The CDR3 is 17 residues long. Germline assignment: CDR1 DFQATT and CDR2 SNEGSKA (reference sequence). V shed 3 bases and J 2 bases; nucleotides not matched to a gene: 9. The CDR3 nucleotides read TGCAGTGCTAGGCCAGCGGGGGGGCTCTACAACACCGGGGAGCTGTTTTTT. The encoded protein is CSARPAGGLYNTGELFF.

The sample holds a few counts of this clonotype. The chain combines TRBV20-1 with TRBJ2-1, with TRBD2 matching 9 bases. Germline CDR1 and CDR2: DFQATT and SNEGSKA (reference sequence). The CDR3 totals 15 residues. V gave up 3 bases and J gave up 5 bases; unmatched junction bases: 8. Written as DNA, the CDR3 is TGCAGTGCTAGTAGGATAGCGGGAGCCAACAATGAGCAGTTCTTC. Translation: CSASRIAGANNEQFF.

This clonotype was observed a few times. This rearrangement joins TRBV5-1 to TRBJ1-2; no clear D gene. V lost 5 bases to trimming and J lost 3 bases, with 5 bases between them. The CDR3 totals 11 residues. Germline V gives CDR1 SGHRS, CDR2 YFSETQ. CDR3 in DNA: TGCGCCAGCAGGCTTGACTATGGCTACACCTTC. This codes for CASRLDYGYTF.

V and J are TRBV6-5 and TRBJ2-2; 8 nucleotides match TRBD2. The CDR3 covers 17 residues. The germline CDR1 and CDR2 sequences are MNHEY and SVGAGI. Losses at the gene ends were 0 bases for V and 2 bases for J; bases not matched to a gene: 5. This CDR3 is CASSYSVGGANTGELFF. The DNA of the CDR3 is TGTGCCAGCAGTTACTCGGTCGGGGGGGCCAACACCGGGGAGCTGTTTTTT.

This clonotype was picked up many times. This chain connects TRBV10-3 to TRBJ2-1; the match to TRBD2 covers 12 bases. CDR3 length equals 16 residues. CDR1 and CDR2 from the germline V gene are ENHRY and SYGVKD. V lost 4 bases to trimming and J lost 4 bases; unmatched junction nucleotides: 5. The CDR3 DNA is TGTGCCATCAGTGGCCGAGGGACTAGCGGGTACAATGAGCAGTTCTTC. The encoded protein is CAISGRGTSGYNEQFF.

The V gene is TRBV5-1, the J gene TRBJ2-1; D possibly uses TRBD1 or TRBD2 (5 bases each). This CDR3 region has 15 residues. The germline V gene encodes CDR1 SGHRS and CDR2 YFSETQ. V was pared by 5 bases and J by 4 bases, with 16 bases between. CDR3 coding DNA: TGCGCCAGCAGGAAGTCCGGGACGGCTTACAATGAGCAGTTCTTC. This sequence encodes CASRKSGTAYNEQFF.

This clonotype was seen a handful of times. The chain couples TRBV20-1 to TRBJ2-6; D is perhaps TRBD2 (6 bases). The germline V gene has CDR1 DFQATT and CDR2 SNEGSKA (reference sequence). The V end lost 2 bases, the J end lost 1 base, and 12 bases lay between the germline ends. This CDR3 comprises 16 residues. This CDR3 is CSARPRESSGANVLTF. For the CDR3, the DNA is TGCAGTGCTAGACCTCGGGAGTCGTCTGGGGCCAACGTCCTGACTTTC.

This clonotype was observed many times. The rearrangement joins TRBV25-1 to TRBJ2-1; D possibly corresponds to TRBD2 (6 bases). This CDR3 has 16 amino acids. Looked up from germline, CDR1 is MGHDK and CDR2 is SYGVNS. V was shortened by 2 bases and J by 4 bases, with 15 bases between the two germline ends. CDR3 nucleotides: TGTGCCAGCAGTGAAAAAATAGCGGAAGAGTACAATGAGCAGTTCTTC. It specifies CASSEKIAEEYNEQFF.

This chain connects TRBV5-6 to TRBJ2-1; D gene uncertain. The ends were cut back, 3 bases at V and 7 bases at J, with 5 bases in the middle. This CDR3 has 11 amino acids. The germline gives CDR1 SGHDT, CDR2 YYEEEE. The CDR3: CASSSANEQFF. The CDR3 DNA reads as TGTGCCAGCAGCTCCGCAAATGAGCAGTTCTTC.

The sample holds a few counts of this clonotype. The chain has TRBV20-1 and TRBJ2-3; TRBD2 is a possible D gene (5 bases). The CDR3 consists of 15 residues. V was clipped by 5 bases and J by 0 bases, with 15 bases between them. The germline V gene has CDR1 DFQATT and CDR2 SNEGSKA (reference sequence). CDR3 in DNA: TGCAGTGCTCCCAGCCTAGCTATGAGCACAGATACGCAGTATTTT. Translation gives CSAPSLAMSTDTQYF.

J is TRBJ2-5 and V is TRBV15; tentatively, D is TRBD2 (7 bases). V was shortened by 1 base and J by 2 bases, with 23 bases between the two germline ends. The CDR3 totals 19 residues. CDR1 and CDR2 from the germline V gene are LNHNV and YYDKDF (reference sequence). The chain's CDR3 is CATSRAGLGERGHQETQYF. The CDR3 region has the DNA TGTGCCACCAGCAGAGCTGGGCTGGGTGAGCGGGGACATCAAGAGACCCAGTACTTC.

V usage is TRBV6-2 or TRBV6-3 and J usage is TRBJ2-1, with 10 bases identical to TRBD2. CDR3 size: 16 residues. V was pared by 5 bases and J by 6 bases, with 10 bases of the junction left unmatched. CDR1 is MNHEY, CDR2 SVGEGT, per germline. CDR3 loop: CASSPRAGGALNEQFF. In DNA form, the CDR3 reads TGTGCCAGCAGTCCCCGAGCGGGGGGGGCCCTCAATGAGCAGTTCTTC.

V is TRBV10-3 and J is TRBJ2-3; the D call may be TRBD1 or TRBD2 (5 bases each). CDR1 and CDR2 (germline): ENHRY, SYGVKD. V gave up 5 bases and J gave up 3 bases, with 18 bases separating them. CDR3 length equals 16 residues. The CDR3 DNA reads as TGTGCCATCAGTCAATCTCCGGGACCGCCTACAGATACGCAGTATTTT. It yields the protein CAISQSPGPPTDTQYF.